A selection of T cell receptor beta chains follows, all from one sample in a study of blood T cell repertoires in COVID-19. Produced via immunoSEQ multiplex PCR; TCRdb's table is partial and in-frame only. The table has some 180,000 clones, 80% to 90% seen once. The sequencing sample was made of peripheral blood. These receptor sequences come from a human donor in a cohort sampled during active COVID-19. The CDR3 runs from the conserved cysteine through the conserved F or W. A D gene is named only where the DNA matches it firmly. Clone size is shown for a subset of rows, as once, few, many or a class of expanded clone.

>TRBD2|NA|TRBJ2-1|TRBV5-6|15
CASSFLTSGYNEQFF
TGTGCCAGCAGCTTTTTAACTAGCGGGTACAATGAGCAGTTCTTC
>NA|NA|TRBJ2-2|TRBV11-2|15
CASSLIATATGELFF
TGTGCCAGCAGCTTAATCGCTACCGCAACCGGGGAGCTGTTTTTT
>NA|NA|TRBJ1-2|TRBV28|13
CASSPRGRYGYTF
TGTGCCAGCAGTCCGCGGGGCAGATATGGCTACACCTTC
>TRBD1|NA|TRBJ1-2|TRBV5-6|16
CASSLGRTGAWYGYTF
TGTGCCAGCAGCTTGGGGCGGACAGGGGCATGGTATGGCTACACCTTC
>NA|NA|TRBJ2-7|TRBV7-8|15
CASSLDSSRAVEQYF
TGTGCCAGCAGCTTAGATTCATCCAGGGCTGTCGAGCAGTACTTC
>TRBD2|NA|TRBJ2-1|TRBV7-6|17
CASSLALPSGSPDEQFF
TGTGCCAGCAGCTTAGCCTTGCCCAGCGGGAGTCCGGATGAGCAGTTCTTC
>NA|once|TRBJ2-2|TRBV11-3|14
CASSLGQGHGELFF
TGTGCCAGCAGCTTAGGGCAGGGGCACGGGGAGCTGTTTTTT
>NA|once|TRBJ2-1|TRBV12-2|18
CASPFHAYLSFNGDEQFF
TGTGCAAGTCCCTTTCACGCCTACCTTAGCTTTAACGGGGATGAGCAGTTCTTC
>TRBD2|once|TRBJ2-1|TRBV11-2|16
CASSTRLAGSYNEQFF
TGTGCCAGCAGCACCCGACTAGCGGGGTCCTACAATGAGCAGTTCTTC
>NA|NA|TRBJ1-4|TRBV18|15
CASSSRRGDNEKLFF
TGTGCCAGCTCAAGCCGCCGGGGGGATAATGAAAAACTGTTTTTT
>TRBD1|many|TRBJ2-6|TRBV6-5|15
CASETGSSGANVLTF
TGTGCCAGTGAGACAGGGAGCTCTGGGGCCAACGTCCTGACTTTC
>NA|many|TRBJ2-3|TRBV12-5|17
CAIVRSRTSGSGDTQYF
TGTGCTATCGTGAGGTCTCGAACTAGTGGTTCGGGAGATACGCAGTATTTT
>TRBD2|few|TRBJ2-2|TRBV28|15
CASSPGTSGTGELFF
TGTGCCAGCAGTCCCGGGACTAGCGGAACCGGGGAGCTGTTTTTT
>NA|few|TRBJ1-5|TRBV30|16
CAWSVMGAESNQPQHF
TGTGCCTGGAGTGTAATGGGGGCGGAGAGCAATCAGCCCCAGCATTTT
>TRBD2|NA|TRBJ2-2|TRBV29-1|14
CSVGSGRGTGELFF
TGCAGCGTTGGTAGCGGGAGGGGGACCGGGGAGCTGTTTTTT
>TRBD1|NA|TRBJ2-1|TRBV7-2|16
CASSSPGDRGGNEQFF
TGTGCCAGCAGCTCCCCGGGCGACAGGGGCGGGAATGAGCAGTTCTTC
>NA|NA|TRBJ2-7|TRBV27|13
CASSLRTAYEQYF
TGTGCCAGCAGTTTAAGAACGGCCTACGAGCAGTACTTC
>NA|NA|TRBJ2-5|TRBV2|11
CASRQQNPQYF
TGTGCCAGCAGACAACAAAACCCCCAGTACTTC
>TRBD2|NA|TRBJ2-3|TRBV7-2|16
CASSIRTSGSSDTQYF
TGTGCCAGCAGCATTCGGACTAGCGGGAGCTCAGATACGCAGTATTTT
>NA|NA|TRBJ2-3|TRBV28|15
CASRDRESYTDTQYF
TGTGCCAGCAGGGATCGGGAGTCCTACACAGATACGCAGTATTTT
>TRBD2|NA|TRBJ2-5|TRBV7-2|14
CASSSGGVKETQYF
TGTGCCAGCAGCTCCGGGGGGGTTAAAGAGACCCAGTACTTC
>TRBD1|NA|TRBJ1-2|TRBV5-1|14
CASRVTGAGYGYTF
TGCGCCAGCAGGGTGACAGGGGCTGGCTATGGCTACACCTTC
>NA|NA|TRBJ1-1|TRBV5-1|14
CASRLTTGNTEAFF
TGCGCCAGCAGATTAACCACAGGGAACACTGAAGCTTTCTTT
>TRBD1|NA|TRBJ1-4|TRBV20-1|14
CSASFEGQSEKLFF
TGCAGTGCTAGTTTCGAGGGACAGAGTGAAAAACTGTTTTTT
>NA|NA|TRBJ1-5|TRBV6-4|13
CASSGQWGWPQHF
TGTGCCAGCAGTGGACAATGGGGCTGGCCCCAGCATTTT
>TRBD1|NA|TRBJ2-5|TRBV18|15
CASSPSTGGQETQYF
TGTGCCAGCTCACCAAGCACAGGGGGACAAGAGACCCAGTACTTC
>NA|NA|TRBJ1-1|TRBV28|15
CASSPGHTLNTEAFF
TGTGCCAGCAGTCCGGGACACACTTTGAACACTGAAGCTTTCTTT
>TRBD1|once|TRBJ2-7|TRBV5-1|14
CASSSGTGAYEQYF
TGCGCCAGCAGCTCAGGGACAGGGGCCTACGAGCAGTACTTC
>TRBD2|few|TRBJ2-7|TRBV9|16
CASSITGTSGRNEQYF
TGTGCCAGCAGTATCACCGGGACTAGCGGGAGAAACGAGCAGTACTTC